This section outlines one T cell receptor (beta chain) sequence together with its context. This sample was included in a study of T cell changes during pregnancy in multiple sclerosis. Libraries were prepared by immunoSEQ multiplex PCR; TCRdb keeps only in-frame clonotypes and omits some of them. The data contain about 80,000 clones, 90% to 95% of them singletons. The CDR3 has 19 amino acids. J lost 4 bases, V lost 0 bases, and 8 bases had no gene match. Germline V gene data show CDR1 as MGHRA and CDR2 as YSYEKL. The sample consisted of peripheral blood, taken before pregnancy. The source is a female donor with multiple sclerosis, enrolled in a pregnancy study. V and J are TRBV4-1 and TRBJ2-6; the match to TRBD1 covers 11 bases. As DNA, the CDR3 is TGCGCCAGCAGCCAAGATCCCGGGACAGGGGGAGTGGGGGCCAACGTCCTGACTTTC. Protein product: CASSQDPGTGGVGANVLTF.